This section outlines one TCR beta chain sequence together with its context. The entry originates in a study of blood T cell repertoires in COVID-19. Study details: The United States, Italy and Spain supplied acute and convalescent COVID-19 samples. T cells, B-cell-depleted T cells, or PBMCs supplied cDNA or gDNA.

The length of the CDR3 is 12 residues. Trimming took 1 base from V and 8 from J, leaving 8 bases between them. From germline, CDR1 is SNHLY and CDR2 FYNNEI. In the study's own analysis: Cell counts per sample came from amplifying reference gene primers. Assay used: immunoSEQ multiplex PCR; TCRdb lists only in-frame clones, some missing. V and J calls and clone size are copied from that table; D and trimming were computed from the DNA. The data hold 300,000 to 350,000 clones, with roughly 87% observed a single time. V is TRBV2 and J is TRBJ1-2; no clear D. The TCR comes from a man younger than 45 with COVID-19, enrolled during active disease. The sequenced material came from peripheral blood. The CDR3 protein is CASSEGGSGYTF. The CDR3 bases are TGTGCCAGCAGTGAAGGCGGCAGCGGCTACACCTTC.